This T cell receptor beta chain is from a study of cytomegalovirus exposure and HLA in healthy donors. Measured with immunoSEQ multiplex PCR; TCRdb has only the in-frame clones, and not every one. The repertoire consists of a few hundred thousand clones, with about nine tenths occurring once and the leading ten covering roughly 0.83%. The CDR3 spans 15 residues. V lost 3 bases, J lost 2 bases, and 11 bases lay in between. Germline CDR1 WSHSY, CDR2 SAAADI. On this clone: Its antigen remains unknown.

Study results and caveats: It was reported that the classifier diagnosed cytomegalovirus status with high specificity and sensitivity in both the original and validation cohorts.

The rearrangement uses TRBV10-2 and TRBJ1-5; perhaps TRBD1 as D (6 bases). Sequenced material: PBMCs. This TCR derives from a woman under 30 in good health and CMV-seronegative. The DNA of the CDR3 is TGCGCCAGCAGTGAAATGGGGGCCGGCAATCAGCCCCAGCATTTT. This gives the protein CASSEMGAGNQPQHF.